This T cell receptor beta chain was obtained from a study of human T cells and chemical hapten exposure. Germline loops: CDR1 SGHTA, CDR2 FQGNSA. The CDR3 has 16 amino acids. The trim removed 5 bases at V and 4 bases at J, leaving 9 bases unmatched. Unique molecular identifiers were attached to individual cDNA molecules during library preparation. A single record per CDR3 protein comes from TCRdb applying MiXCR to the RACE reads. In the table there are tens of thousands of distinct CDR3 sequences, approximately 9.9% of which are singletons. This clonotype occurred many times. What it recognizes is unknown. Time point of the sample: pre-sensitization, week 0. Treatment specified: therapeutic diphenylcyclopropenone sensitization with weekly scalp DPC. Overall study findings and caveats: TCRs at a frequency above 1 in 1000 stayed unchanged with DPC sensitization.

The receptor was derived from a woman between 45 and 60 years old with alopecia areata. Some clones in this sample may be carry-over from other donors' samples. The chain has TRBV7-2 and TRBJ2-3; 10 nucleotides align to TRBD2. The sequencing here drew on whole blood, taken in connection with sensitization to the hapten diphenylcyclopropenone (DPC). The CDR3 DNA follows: TGTGCCAGCAGCCTACGAAGCGGGAGGGGCCCAGATACGCAGTATTTT. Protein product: CASSLRSGRGPDTQYF.